This paragraph covers one TCR beta chain sequence. CDR1 MGHRA and CDR2 YSYEKL come from the germline V gene. The CDR3 extends over 14 amino acids. V was trimmed by 1 base and J by 6 bases, leaving 12 bases between them. TCRdb's copy holds only in-frame clones and misses some; the assay was immunoSEQ multiplex PCR. This sample carries roughly 150,000 clones, more than 80% of them seen once, and the ten largest clones take less than 4.5%. This sample is drawn from a study of blood T cell repertoires in COVID-19. Study at large: COVID-19 samples, acute and convalescent, were from the United States, Italy and Spain.

This TCR came from a man between 50 and 59 years old who had recovered from COVID-19. The specimen was PBMCs or T cells enriched from blood (not recorded which). The V gene is TRBV4-1, the J gene TRBJ1-1; TRBD1 might be the D (5 bases). This CDR3 reads CASSQVKGAPEAFF. The DNA for the CDR3 is TGCGCCAGCAGCCAAGTCAAAGGGGCGCCTGAAGCTTTCTTT.